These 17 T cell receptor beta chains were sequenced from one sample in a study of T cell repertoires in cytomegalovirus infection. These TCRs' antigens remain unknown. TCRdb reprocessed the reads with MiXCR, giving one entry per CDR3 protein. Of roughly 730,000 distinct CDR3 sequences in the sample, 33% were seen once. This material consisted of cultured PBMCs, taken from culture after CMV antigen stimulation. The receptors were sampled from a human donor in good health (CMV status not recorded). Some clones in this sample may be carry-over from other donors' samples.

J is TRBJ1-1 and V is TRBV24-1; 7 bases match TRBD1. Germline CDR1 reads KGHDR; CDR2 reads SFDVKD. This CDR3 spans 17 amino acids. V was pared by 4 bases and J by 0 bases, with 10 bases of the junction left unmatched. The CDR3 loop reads CATSDSDRDRLNTEAFF. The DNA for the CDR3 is TGTGCCACCAGTGACTCCGACAGGGACCGACTGAACACTGAAGCTTTCTTT.

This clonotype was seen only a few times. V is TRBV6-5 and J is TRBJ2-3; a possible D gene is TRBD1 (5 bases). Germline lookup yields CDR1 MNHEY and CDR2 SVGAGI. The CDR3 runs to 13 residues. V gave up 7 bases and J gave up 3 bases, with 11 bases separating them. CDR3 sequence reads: CASTQPGTDTQYF. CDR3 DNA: TGTGCCAGCACGCAACCAGGGACAGATACGCAGTATTTT.

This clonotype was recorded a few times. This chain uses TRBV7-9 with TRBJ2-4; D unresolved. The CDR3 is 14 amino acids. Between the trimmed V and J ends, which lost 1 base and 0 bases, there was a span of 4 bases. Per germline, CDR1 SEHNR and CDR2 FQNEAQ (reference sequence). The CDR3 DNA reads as TGTGCCAGCAGCTTAGACCAAGCCAAAAACATTCAGTACTTC. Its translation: CASSLDQAKNIQYF.

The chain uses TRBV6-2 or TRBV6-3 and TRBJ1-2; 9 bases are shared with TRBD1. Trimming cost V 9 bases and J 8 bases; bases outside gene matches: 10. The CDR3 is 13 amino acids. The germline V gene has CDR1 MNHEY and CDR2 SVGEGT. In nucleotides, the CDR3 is TGTGCCAGAACGGGACAGGGAAGATTCGGCTACACCTTC. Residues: CARTGQGRFGYTF.

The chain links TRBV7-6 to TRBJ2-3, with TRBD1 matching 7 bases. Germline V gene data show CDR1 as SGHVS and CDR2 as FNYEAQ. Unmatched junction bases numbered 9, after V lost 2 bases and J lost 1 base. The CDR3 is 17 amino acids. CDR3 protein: CASSLQGQGVGTDTQYF. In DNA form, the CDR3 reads TGTGCCAGCAGCTTACAGGGCCAGGGGGTCGGCACAGATACGCAGTATTTT.

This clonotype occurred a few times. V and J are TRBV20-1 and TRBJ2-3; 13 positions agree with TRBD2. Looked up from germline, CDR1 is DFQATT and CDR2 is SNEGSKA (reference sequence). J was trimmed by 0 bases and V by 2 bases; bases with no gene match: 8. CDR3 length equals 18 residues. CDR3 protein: CSARSGTSGVFSTDTQYF. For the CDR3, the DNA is TGCAGTGCTAGATCTGGGACTAGCGGGGTGTTTAGCACAGATACGCAGTATTTT.

This CDR3 reads CASGSPGLAGNEQFF. The CDR3 region has the DNA TGTGCTAGTGGTTCGCCGGGACTAGCGGGTAATGAGCAGTTCTTC. The V and J genes are TRBV12-5 and TRBJ2-1, with 12 bases lining up with TRBD2. V shed 4 bases and J 7 bases; nucleotides not matched to a gene: 5. From germline, CDR1 is LGHNT and CDR2 FRNRAP. The CDR3 extends over 15 amino acids.

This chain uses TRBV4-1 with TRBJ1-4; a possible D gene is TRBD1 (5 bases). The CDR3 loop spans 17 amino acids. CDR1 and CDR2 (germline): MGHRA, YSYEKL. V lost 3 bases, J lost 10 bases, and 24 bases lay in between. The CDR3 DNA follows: TGCGCCAGCAGCCAGATGTCCGGGACGAATCTTTTTGGAAAACTGTTTTTT. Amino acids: CASSQMSGTNLFGKLFF.

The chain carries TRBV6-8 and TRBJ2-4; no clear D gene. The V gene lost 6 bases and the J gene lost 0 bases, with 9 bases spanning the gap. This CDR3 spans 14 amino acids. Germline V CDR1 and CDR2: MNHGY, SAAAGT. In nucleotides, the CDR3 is TGTGCCAGCAGACGTTCGGAAGCCAAAAACATTCAGTACTTC. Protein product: CASRRSEAKNIQYF.

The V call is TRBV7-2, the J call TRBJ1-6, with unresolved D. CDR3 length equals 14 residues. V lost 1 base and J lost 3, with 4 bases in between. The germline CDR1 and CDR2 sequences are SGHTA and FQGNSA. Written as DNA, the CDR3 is TGTGCCAGCAGCTTAGGGCGCTATAATTCACCCCTCCACTTT. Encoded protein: CASSLGRYNSPLHF. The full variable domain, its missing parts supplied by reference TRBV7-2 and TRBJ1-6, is GAGVSQSPSNKVTEKGKDVELRCDPISGHTALYWYRQSLGQGLEFLIYFQGNSAPDKSGLPSDRFSAERTGGSVSTLTIQRTQQEDSAVYLCASSLGRYNSPLHFGNGTRLTVT.

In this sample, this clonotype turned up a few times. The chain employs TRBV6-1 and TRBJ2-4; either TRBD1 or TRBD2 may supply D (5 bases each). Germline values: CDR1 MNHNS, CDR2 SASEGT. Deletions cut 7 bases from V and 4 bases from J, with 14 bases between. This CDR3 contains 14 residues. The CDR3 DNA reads TGTGCCAGCACTAAGGGACGGACGAAAAACATTCAGTACTTC. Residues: CASTKGRTKNIQYF.

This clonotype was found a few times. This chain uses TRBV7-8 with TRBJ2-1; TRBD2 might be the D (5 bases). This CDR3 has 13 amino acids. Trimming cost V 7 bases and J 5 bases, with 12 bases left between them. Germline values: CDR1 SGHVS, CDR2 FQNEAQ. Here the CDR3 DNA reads TGTGCCAGCACCCTCGGGCGGGACAATGAGCAGTTCTTC. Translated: CASTLGRDNEQFF.

CDR3 coding DNA: TGCAGTGCTAGAATCTTCACTGAGCAGTTCTTC. It specifies CSARIFTEQFF. This chain connects TRBV20-1 to TRBJ2-1, with D uncertain. Trimming took 2 bases from V and 9 from J, leaving 8 bases between them. Per germline, CDR1 DFQATT and CDR2 SNEGSKA (reference sequence). This CDR3 region has 11 residues.

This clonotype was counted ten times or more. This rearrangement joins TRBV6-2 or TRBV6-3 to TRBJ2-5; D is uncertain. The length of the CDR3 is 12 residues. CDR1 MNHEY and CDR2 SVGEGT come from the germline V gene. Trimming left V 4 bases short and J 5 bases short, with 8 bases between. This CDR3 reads CASSSPPETQYF. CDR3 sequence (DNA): TGTGCCAGCAGTTCACCTCCGGAGACCCAGTACTTC.

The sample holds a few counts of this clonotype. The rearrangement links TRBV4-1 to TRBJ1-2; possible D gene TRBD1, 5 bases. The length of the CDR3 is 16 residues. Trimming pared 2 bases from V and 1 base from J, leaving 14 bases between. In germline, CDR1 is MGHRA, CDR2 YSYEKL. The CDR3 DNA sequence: TGCGCCAGCAGCCAACCCCCGGGACTGCTTAACTATGGCTACACCTTC. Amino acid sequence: CASSQPPGLLNYGYTF.

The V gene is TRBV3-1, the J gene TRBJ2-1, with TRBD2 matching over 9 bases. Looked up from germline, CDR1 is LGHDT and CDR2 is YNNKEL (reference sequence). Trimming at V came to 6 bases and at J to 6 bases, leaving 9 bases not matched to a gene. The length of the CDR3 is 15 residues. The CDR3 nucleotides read TGTGCCAGCAGTCCCCCCGGGACTAGCACCAATGAGCAGTTCTTC. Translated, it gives CASSPPGTSTNEQFF.

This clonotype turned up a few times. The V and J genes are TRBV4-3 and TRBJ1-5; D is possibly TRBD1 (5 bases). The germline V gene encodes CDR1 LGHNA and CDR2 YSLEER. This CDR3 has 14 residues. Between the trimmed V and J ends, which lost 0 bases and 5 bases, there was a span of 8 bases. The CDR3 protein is CASSQDREDQPQHF. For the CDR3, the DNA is TGCGCCAGCAGCCAAGACAGGGAAGATCAGCCCCAGCATTTT.